This is a list of T cell receptor beta chains from one sample in a study of blood T cells in healthy people across ages. Each CDR3 protein gets one entry after TCRdb re-called the 5' RACE reads with MiXCR. The repertoire has over a million distinct CDR3 sequences, approximately 38% of them found once; the top ten carry roughly 8.2%. Material for sequencing was blood. These TCRs come from a woman under 30 in good health. The CDR3 runs from the conserved cysteine through the conserved F or W. A D gene is named only where the DNA matches it firmly. Not all rows give a size; the values are once, few, many and, for expanded clones, a class.

V,D,J,size,DNA,CDR3
TRBV27,.,TRBJ2-7,.,TGTGCCAGCAGCCGATCCCGGGGCGAGCAGTACTTC,CASSRSRGEQYF
TRBV15,.,TRBJ1-5,once,TGTGCCACCAGCAGAGCCAGGGACAATCAGCCCCAGCATTTT,CATSRARDNQPQHF
TRBV6-2/TRBV6-3,.,TRBJ2-1,.,TGTGCCAGCAGCATCCGGGACGATTCCTACAATGAGCAGTTCTTC,CASSIRDDSYNEQFF
TRBV2,.,TRBJ2-1,.,TGTGCCAGCAGGAGGACCCTACGCGATGAGCAGTTCTTC,CASRRTLRDEQFF
TRBV20-1,.,TRBJ2-1,.,TGCAGTGCTAGTTCGGAGCCTGGGGGGTTCTTC,CSASSEPGGFF
TRBV29-1,.,TRBJ1-2,.,TGCAGCGTTGTGGTGGGCAGGGGCTACACCTTC,CSVVVGRGYTF
TRBV7-9,TRBD2,TRBJ2-7,once,TGTGCCACCGTGGGGACCGATGGACTAGCGGGAAAGGACGAGCAGTACTTC,CATVGTDGLAGKDEQYF
TRBV7-2,TRBD2,TRBJ2-7,.,TGTGCCAGCAGCCCTGGTGATGGGGAGGGCCTGTCCTACGAGCAGTACTTC,CASSPGDGEGLSYEQYF
TRBV20-1,.,TRBJ2-5,few,TGCAGTGCGTCGCTAGTAAGCAATGAGCAGTACTTC,CSASLVSNEQYF
TRBV5-1,.,TRBJ2-2,.,TGCGCCAGCAGCCCCACGAGGGCCCCATCTTCCGGGGAGCTGTTTTTT,CASSPTRAPSSGELFF
TRBV4-1,.,TRBJ1-1,few,TGCGCCAGCAGCCAAGTTGAGGCGGGGAACACTGAAGCTTTCTTT,CASSQVEAGNTEAFF
TRBV28,TRBD1,TRBJ1-5,.,TGTGCCAGCATCCCGGGACAGCACAATCAGTCCCAGCATTTT,CASIPGQHNQSQHF
TRBV29-1,TRBD1,TRBJ2-3,.,TGCAGCGCCGCAGGGACAGGGAAGGGTTATGGTACAGATACGCAGTATTTT,CSAAGTGKGYGTDTQYF
TRBV7-8,TRBD2,TRBJ2-1,few,TGTGCCAGCAGCTTAGCCGCGGGGGGGAGCTATAGCTCCTACAATGAGCAGTTCTTC,CASSLAAGGSYSSYNEQFF
TRBV6-5,TRBD1,TRBJ1-2,few,TGTGCCAGCAGTGACGACTACGGGGACAGCTATGGCTACACCTTC,CASSDDYGDSYGYTF
TRBV29-1,.,TRBJ2-3,many,TGCAGCGTTGACCTCTTGGATACGCAGTATTTT,CSVDLLDTQYF
TRBV4-1,.,TRBJ1-2,few,TGCGCCAGCAGCCTCCCCGGGACGGAGAACTATGGCTACACCTTC,CASSLPGTENYGYTF
TRBV18,.,TRBJ2-5,.,TGTGCCAGCTCACCCCCAGGCCGTAGAGCCCAAGAGACCCAGTACTTC,CASSPPGRRAQETQYF
TRBV12-3/TRBV12-4,.,TRBJ1-2,.,TGTACCAGCAGTTTCATCGGGGTCTATGGCTACACCTTC,CTSSFIGVYGYTF
TRBV3-1,.,TRBJ1-2,.,TGTGCCAGCAGCCAGCACACGGTGGACTATGGCTACACCTTC,CASSQHTVDYGYTF
TRBV24-1,.,TRBJ1-1,.,TGTGCCACCAGTGAGAGGGGACGGCCAGAAGCTTTCTTT,CATSERGRPEAFF
TRBV20-1,TRBD1,TRBJ1-2,few,TGCAGTGCTAGAGTTCCACAGGGGGCGCGTGTCTATGGCTACACCTTC,CSARVPQGARVYGYTF
TRBV29-1,TRBD1,TRBJ1-2,.,TGCAGCGTTGAAGAAGCGGGACAGATCCGTGGCTACACCTTC,CSVEEAGQIRGYTF
TRBV4-1,TRBD2,TRBJ2-7,.,TGCGCCAGCAGCCAGCCCCTAGCGGGAAGATCCTACGAGCAGTACTTC,CASSQPLAGRSYEQYF
TRBV10-3,.,TRBJ1-5,few,TGTGCCATCGGGAACGACCCCACACAGCCCCAGCATTTT,CAIGNDPTQPQHF
TRBV28,TRBD2,TRBJ2-5,few,TGTGCCAGCAGTACCGGGACTAGCGGGGCAAAAGAGACCCAGTACTTC,CASSTGTSGAKETQYF
TRBV3-1,.,TRBJ1-2,.,TGTGCCAGCAGCCAAGAGGGGGGGCTGCCCTATGGCTACACCTTC,CASSQEGGLPYGYTF
TRBV12-3/TRBV12-4,TRBD1,TRBJ1-2,.,TGTGCCAGCAGTTTGGCAGGGAGGGGGCCAAGCCTTTATGGCTACACCTTC,CASSLAGRGPSLYGYTF
TRBV6-6,.,TRBJ1-1,few,TGTGCCAGCAGCCGTCGGGGGTACACTGAAGCTTTCTTT,CASSRRGYTEAFF